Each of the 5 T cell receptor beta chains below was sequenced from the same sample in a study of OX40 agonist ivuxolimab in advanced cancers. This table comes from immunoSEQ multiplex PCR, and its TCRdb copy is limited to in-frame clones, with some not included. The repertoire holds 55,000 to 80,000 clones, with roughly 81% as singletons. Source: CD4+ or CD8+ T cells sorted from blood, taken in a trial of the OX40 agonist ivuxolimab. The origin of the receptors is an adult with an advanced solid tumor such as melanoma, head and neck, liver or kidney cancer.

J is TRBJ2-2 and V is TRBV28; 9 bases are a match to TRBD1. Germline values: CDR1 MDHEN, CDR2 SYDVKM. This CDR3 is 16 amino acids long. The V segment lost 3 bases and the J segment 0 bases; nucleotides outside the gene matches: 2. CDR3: CASSFRDRANTGELFF. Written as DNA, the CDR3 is TGTGCCAGCAGTTTCCGGGACAGGGCGAACACCGGGGAGCTGTTTTTT. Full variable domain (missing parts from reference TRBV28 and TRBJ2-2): DVKVTQSSRYLVKRTGEKVFLECVQDMDHENMFWYRQDPGLGLRLIYFSYDVKMKEKGDIPEGYSVSREKKERFSLILESASTNQTSMYLCASSFRDRANTGELFFGEGSRLTVL.

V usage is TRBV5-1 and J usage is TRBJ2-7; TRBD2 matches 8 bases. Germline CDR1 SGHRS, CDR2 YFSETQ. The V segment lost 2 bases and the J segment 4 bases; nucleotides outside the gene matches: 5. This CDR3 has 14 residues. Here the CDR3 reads CASSFTSGAYEQYF. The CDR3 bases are TGCGCCAGCAGCTTCACTAGCGGTGCGTACGAGCAGTACTTC.

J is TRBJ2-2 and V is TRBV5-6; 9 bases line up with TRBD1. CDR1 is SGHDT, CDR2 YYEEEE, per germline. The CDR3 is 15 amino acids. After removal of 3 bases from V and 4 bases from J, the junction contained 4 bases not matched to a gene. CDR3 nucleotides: TGTGCCAGCAGCTGGACAGGGGAAGGCACCGGGGAGCTGTTTTTT. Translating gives CASSWTGEGTGELFF.

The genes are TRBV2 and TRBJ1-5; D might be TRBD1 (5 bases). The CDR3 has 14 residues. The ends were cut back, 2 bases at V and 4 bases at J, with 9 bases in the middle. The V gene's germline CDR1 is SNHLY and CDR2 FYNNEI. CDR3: CASSEQGMNQPQHF. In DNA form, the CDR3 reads TGTGCCAGCAGTGAACAGGGTATGAATCAGCCCCAGCATTTT. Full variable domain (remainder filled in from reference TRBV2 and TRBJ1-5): EPEVTQTPSHQVTQMGQEVILRCVPISNHLYFYWYRQILGQKVEFLVSFYNNEISEKSEIFDDQFSVERPDGSNFTLKIRSTKLEDSAMYFCASSEQGMNQPQHFGDGTRLSIL.

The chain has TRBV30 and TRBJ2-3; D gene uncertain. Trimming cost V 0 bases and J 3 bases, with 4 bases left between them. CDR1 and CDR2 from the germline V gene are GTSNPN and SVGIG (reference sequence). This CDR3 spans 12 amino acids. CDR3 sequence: CAWSVSTDTQYF. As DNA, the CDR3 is TGTGCCTGGAGTGTAAGTACAGATACGCAGTATTTT.